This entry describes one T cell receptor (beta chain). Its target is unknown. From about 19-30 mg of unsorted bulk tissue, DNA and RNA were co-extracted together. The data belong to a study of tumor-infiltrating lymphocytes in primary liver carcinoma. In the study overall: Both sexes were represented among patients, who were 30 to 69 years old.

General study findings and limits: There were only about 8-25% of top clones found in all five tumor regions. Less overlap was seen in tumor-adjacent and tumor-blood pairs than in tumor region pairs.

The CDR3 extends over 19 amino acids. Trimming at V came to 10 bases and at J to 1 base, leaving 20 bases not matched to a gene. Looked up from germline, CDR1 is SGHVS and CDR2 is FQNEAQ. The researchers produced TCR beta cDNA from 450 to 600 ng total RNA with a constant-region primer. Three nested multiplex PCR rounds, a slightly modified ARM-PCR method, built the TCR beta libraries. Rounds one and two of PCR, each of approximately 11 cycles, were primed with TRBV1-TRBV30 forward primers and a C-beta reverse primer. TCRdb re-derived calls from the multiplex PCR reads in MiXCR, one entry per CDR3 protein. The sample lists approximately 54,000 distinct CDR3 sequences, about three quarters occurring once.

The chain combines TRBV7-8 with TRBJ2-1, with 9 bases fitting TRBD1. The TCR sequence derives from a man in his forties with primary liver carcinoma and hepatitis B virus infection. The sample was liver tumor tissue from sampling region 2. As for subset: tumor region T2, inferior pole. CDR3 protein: CATSGSTGGCYISYNEQFF. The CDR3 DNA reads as TGTGCCACATCTGGCTCGACAGGGGGTTGTTATATTTCCTACAATGAGCAGTTCTTC.